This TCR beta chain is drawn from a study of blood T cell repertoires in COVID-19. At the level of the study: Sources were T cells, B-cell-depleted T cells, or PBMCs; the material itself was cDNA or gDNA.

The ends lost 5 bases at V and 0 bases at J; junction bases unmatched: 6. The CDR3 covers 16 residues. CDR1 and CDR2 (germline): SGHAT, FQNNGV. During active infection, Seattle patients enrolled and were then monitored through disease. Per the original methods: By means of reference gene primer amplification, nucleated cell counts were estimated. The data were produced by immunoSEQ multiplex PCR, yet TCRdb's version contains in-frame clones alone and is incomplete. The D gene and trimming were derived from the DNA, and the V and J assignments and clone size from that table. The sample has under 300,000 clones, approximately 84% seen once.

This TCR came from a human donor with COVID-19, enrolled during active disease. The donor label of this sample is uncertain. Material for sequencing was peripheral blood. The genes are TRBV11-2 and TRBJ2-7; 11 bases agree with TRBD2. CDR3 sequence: CASSALAGGSSYEQYF. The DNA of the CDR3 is TGTGCCAGCAGCGCCTTAGCGGGAGGGTCCTCCTACGAGCAGTACTTC.